This TCR delta chain was identified during a study of γδ T cells in repeated Plasmodium falciparum infection. Study in general: Malian repertoires were sampled cross-sectionally without transmission and longitudinally through febrile malaria.

TCRdb processed the multiplex PCR reads again with the CATT caller. In the table there are 80,000 to 95,000 delta-chain clones, 1.4% of which are singletons. This clone has only a few counts. This likely traces to a read error, being one base from a far larger clone. This sample includes further DNA sequences coding for the same CDR3. Material: gamma-delta T cells from blood. This sequence was found in a pool of human donors (malaria-infected and uninfected, not separated).

DNA of the CDR3: TGTGCTCTCGGGGCCTTCCGAAGACCTCCCGGACCGTACACCGATAAACTCATCTTT. Translating gives CALGAFRRPPGPYTDKLIF. The gene calls are TRDV1 and TRDJ1; D might be TRDD2 (6 bases). The J gene was not available in TCRdb and was assigned here by matching the DNA to germline segments. The CDR3 runs 19 residues. Germline V gene sequence: CDR1 TSWWSYY, CDR2 QGS.